This T cell receptor beta chain came from a study of OX40 agonist ivuxolimab in advanced cancers. Across the study: In this cohort, patients received ivuxolimab, an agonistic anti-OX40 (CD134) antibody.

The table came from immunoSEQ multiplex PCR; TCRdb's copy has only in-frame clones and leaves some out. The sample lists around 62,000 clones, 65% to 90% occurring once. The V gene's germline CDR1 is SGDLS and CDR2 YYNGEE. V gave up 0 bases and J gave up 0 bases; unmatched junction bases: 9. The CDR3 totals 18 residues. The material sequenced was CD4+ or CD8+ T cells sorted from blood, taken in a trial of the OX40 agonist ivuxolimab. This clonotype was sampled from an adult with an advanced solid tumor such as melanoma, head and neck, liver or kidney cancer. V usage is TRBV9 and J usage is TRBJ2-3, with 8 bases aligning to TRBD2. In DNA form, the CDR3 reads TGTGCCAGCAGCGTAGGGGCGACTAGCGCCACTAGCACAGATACGCAGTATTTT. As protein: CASSVGATSATSTDTQYF.